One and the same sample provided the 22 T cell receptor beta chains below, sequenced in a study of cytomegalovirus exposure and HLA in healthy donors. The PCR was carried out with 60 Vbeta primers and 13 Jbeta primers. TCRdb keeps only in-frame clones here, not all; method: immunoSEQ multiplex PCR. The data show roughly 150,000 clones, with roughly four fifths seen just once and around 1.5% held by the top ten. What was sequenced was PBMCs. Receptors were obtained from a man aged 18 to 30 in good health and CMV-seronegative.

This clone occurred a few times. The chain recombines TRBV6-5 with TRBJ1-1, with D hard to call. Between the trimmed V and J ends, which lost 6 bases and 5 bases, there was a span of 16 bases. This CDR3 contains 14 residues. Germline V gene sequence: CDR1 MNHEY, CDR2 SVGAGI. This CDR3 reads CASRIAGGRTEAFF. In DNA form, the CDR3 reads TGTGCCAGCAGGATAGCCGGAGGGAGGACTGAAGCTTTCTTT.

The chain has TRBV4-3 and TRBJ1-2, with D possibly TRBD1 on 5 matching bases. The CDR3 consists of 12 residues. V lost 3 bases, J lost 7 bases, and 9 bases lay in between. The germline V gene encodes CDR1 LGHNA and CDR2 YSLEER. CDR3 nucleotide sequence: TGCGCCAGCAGCCACCCGGGACTTGGCTACACCTTC. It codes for CASSHPGLGYTF.

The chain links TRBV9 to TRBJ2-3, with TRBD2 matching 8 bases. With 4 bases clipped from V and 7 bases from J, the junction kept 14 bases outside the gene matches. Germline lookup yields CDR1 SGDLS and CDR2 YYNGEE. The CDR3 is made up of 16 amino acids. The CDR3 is CASSPRLAPPGNTQYF. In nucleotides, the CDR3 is TGTGCCAGCAGCCCGCGACTAGCGCCACCGGGAAATACGCAGTATTTT.

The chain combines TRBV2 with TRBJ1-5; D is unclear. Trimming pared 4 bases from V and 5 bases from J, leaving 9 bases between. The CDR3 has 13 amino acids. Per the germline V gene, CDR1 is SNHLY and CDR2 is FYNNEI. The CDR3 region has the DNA TGTGCCAGCAGTGTAGGGAGGGATCAGCCCCAGCATTTT. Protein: CASSVGRDQPQHF.

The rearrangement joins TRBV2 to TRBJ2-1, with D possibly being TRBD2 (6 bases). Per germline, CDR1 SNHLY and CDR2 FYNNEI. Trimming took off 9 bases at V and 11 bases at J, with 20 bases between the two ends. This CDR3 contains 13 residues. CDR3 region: CASPTPTSPQQFF. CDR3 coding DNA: TGTGCCAGTCCCACGCCGACTAGTCCGCAGCAGTTCTTC.

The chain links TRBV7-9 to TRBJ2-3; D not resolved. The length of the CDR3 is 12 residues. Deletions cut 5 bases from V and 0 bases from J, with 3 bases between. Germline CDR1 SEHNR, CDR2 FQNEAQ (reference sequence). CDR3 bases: TGTGCCAGCAGCCCTAGCACAGATACGCAGTATTTT. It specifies CASSPSTDTQYF.

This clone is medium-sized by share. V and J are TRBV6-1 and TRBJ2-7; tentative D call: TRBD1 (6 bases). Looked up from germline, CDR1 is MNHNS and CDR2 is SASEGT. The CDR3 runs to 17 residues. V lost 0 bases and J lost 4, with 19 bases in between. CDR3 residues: CASSEATSVGQPYEQYF. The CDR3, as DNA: TGTGCCAGCAGTGAAGCGACCTCGGTGGGACAACCGTACGAGCAGTACTTC.

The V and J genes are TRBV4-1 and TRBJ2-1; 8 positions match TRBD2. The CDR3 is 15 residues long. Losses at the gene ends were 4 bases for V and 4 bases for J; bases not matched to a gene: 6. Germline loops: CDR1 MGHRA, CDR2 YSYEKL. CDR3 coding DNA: TGCGCCAGCAGCCGAGGTACTAGCGGTTACAATGAGCAGTTCTTC. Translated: CASSRGTSGYNEQFF.

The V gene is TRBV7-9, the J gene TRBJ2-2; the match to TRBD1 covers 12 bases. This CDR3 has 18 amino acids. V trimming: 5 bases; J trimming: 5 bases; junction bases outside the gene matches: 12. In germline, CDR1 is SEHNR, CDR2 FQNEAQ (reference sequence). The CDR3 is CASSQLGTGGARTGELFF. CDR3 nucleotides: TGTGCCAGCAGCCAATTGGGGACAGGGGGCGCGCGAACCGGGGAGCTGTTTTTT.

The DNA for the CDR3 is TGTGCCAGCAGCAAAGTAGCGGGGCGGGTCCCCCTCCCTACAGGTGAGCAGTTCTTC. It translates to CASSKVAGRVPLPTGEQFF. The V call is TRBV21-1, the J call TRBJ2-1; the D call TRBD2 from the table was never checked on the DNA. TRBV21-1 is marked as a pseudogene. This CDR3 comprises 19 residues.

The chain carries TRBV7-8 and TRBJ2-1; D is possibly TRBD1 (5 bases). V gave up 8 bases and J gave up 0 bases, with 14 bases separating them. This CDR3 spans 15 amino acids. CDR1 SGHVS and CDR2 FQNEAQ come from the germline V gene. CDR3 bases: TGTGCCAGCCGCCTTGGAAGGGGCTCCTACAATGAGCAGTTCTTC. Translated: CASRLGRGSYNEQFF.

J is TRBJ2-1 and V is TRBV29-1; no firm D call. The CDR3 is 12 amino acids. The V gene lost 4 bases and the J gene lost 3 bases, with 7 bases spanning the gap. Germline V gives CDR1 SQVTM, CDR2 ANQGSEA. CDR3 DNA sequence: TGCAGCGTTGGAGGCGACTACAATGAGCAGTTCTTC. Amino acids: CSVGGDYNEQFF.

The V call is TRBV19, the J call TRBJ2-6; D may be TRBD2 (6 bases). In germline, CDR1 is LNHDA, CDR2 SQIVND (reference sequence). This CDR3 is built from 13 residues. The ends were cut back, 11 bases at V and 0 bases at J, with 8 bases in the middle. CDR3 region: CAGRSSGANVLTF. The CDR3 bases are TGTGCCGGGAGGTCCTCTGGGGCCAACGTCCTGACTTTC.

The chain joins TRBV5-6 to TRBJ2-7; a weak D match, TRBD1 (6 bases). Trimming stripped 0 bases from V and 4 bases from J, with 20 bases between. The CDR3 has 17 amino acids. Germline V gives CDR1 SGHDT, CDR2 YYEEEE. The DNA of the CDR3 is TGTGCCAGCAGCTTGGAGGGGGATGGGGGAGAAGGTTACGAGCAGTACTTC. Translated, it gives CASSLEGDGGEGYEQYF. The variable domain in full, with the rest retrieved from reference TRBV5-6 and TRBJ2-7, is DAGVTQSPTHLIKTRGQQVTLRCSPKSGHDTVSWYQQALGQGPQFIFQYYEEEERQRGNFPDRFSGHQFPNYSSELNVNALLLGDSALYLCASSLEGDGGEGYEQYFGPGTRLTVT.

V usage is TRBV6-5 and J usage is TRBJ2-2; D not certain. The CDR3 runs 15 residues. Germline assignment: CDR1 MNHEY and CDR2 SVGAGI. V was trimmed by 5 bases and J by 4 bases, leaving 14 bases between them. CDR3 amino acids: CASSTAAPATGELFF. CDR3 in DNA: TGTGCCAGCAGTACAGCCGCTCCCGCCACCGGGGAGCTGTTTTTT.

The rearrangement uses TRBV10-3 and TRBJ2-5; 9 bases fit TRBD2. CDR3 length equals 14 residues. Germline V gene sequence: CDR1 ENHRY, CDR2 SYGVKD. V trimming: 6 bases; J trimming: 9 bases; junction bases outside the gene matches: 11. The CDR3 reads CAIRTSGPSGAQYF. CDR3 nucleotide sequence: TGTGCCATCAGGACTAGCGGTCCTAGTGGGGCCCAGTACTTC.

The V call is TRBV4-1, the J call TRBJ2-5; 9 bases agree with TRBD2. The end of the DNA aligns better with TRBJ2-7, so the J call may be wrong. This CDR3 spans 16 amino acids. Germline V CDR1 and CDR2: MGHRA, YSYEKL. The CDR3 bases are TGCGCCAGCAGCCAAGATTTGGCTAGCGGGAACTACGAGCAGTACTTC. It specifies CASSQDLASGNYEQYF.

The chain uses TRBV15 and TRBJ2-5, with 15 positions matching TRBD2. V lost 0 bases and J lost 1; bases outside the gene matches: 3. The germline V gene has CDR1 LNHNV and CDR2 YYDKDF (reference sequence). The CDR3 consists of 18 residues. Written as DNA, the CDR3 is TGTGCCACCAGCAGAGACGGGACTAGCGGGAGGCCCCAAGAGACCCAGTACTTC. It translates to CATSRDGTSGRPQETQYF.

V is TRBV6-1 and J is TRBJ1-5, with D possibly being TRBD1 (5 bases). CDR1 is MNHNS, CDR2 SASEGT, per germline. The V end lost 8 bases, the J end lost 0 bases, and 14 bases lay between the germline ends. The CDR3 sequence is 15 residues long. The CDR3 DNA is TGTGCCAGCTTAGTGAAAGGGGTTAGCAATCAGCCCCAGCATTTT. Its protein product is CASLVKGVSNQPQHF.

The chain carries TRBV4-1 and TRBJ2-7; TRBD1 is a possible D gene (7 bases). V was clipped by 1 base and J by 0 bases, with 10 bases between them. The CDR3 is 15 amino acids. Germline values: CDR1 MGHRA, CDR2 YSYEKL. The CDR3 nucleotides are TGCGCCAGCAGCCAAGGGCGGGACAGCTCCTACGAGCAGTACTTC. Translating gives CASSQGRDSSYEQYF.

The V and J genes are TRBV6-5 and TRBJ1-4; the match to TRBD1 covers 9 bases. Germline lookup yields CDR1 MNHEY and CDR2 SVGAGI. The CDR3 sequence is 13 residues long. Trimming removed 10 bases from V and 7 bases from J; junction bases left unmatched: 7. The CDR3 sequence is CATRDRDPEKLFF. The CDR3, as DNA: TGTGCCACCCGGGACAGGGATCCTGAAAAACTGTTTTTT.

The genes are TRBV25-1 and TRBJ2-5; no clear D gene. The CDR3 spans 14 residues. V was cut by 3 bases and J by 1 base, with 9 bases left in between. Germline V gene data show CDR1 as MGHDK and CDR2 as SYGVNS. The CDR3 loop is CASSELRSQETQYF. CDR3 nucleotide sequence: TGTGCCAGCAGTGAGTTGCGGTCCCAAGAGACCCAGTACTTC.